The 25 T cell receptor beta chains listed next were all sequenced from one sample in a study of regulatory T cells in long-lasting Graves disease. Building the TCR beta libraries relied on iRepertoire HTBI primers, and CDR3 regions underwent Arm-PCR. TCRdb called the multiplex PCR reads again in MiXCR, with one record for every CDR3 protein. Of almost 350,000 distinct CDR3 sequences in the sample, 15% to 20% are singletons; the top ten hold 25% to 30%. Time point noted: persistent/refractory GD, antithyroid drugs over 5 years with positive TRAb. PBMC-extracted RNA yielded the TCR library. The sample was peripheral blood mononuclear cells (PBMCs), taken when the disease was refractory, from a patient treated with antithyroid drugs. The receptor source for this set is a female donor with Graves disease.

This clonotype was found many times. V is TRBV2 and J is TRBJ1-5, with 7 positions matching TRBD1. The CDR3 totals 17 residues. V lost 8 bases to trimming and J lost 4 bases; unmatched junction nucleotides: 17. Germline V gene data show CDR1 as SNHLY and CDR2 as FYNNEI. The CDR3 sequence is CASQGGRPIEGNQPQHF. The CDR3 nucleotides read TGTGCCAGCCAGGGGGGCAGACCCATCGAAGGGAATCAGCCCCAGCATTTT.

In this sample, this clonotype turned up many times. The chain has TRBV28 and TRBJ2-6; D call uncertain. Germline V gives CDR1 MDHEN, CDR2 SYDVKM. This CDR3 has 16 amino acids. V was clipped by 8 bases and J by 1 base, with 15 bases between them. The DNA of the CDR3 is TGTGCCAGCGGGATCCCCGTCGGTTCTGGGGCCAACGTCCTGACTTTC. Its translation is CASGIPVGSGANVLTF.

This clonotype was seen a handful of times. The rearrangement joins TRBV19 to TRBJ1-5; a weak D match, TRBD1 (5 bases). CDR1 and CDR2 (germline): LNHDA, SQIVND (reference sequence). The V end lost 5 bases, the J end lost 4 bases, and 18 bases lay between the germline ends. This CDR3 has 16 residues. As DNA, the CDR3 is TGTGCCAGTAGTCTGAGACAGAAACTCTCAAATCAGCCCCAGCATTTT. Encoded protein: CASSLRQKLSNQPQHF.

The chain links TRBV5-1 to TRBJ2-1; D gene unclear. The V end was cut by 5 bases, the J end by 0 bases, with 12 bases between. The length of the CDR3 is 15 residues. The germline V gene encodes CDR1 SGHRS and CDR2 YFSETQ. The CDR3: CASSFGRNSYNEQFF. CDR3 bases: TGCGCCAGCAGTTTTGGACGCAACTCCTACAATGAGCAGTTCTTC.

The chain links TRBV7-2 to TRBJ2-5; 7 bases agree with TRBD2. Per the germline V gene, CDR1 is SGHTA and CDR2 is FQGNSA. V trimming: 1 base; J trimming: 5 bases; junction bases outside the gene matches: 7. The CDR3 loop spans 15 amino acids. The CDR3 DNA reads TGTGCCAGCAGCTTAGTTCCGGGGGGACGGGAGACCCAGTACTTC. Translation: CASSLVPGGRETQYF. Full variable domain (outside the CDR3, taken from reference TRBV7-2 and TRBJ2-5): GAGVSQSPSNKVTEKGKDVELRCDPISGHTALYWYRQSLGQGLEFLIYFQGNSAPDKSGLPSDRFSAERTGGSVSTLTIQRTQQEDSAVYLCASSLVPGGRETQYFGPGTRLLVL.

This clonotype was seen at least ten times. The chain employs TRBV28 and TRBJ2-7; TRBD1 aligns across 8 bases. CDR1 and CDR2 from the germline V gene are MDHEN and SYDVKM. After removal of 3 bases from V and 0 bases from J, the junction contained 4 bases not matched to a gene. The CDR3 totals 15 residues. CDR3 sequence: CASSFDTGGSYEQYF. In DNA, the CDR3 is TGTGCCAGCAGTTTTGACACAGGGGGCTCCTACGAGCAGTACTTC.

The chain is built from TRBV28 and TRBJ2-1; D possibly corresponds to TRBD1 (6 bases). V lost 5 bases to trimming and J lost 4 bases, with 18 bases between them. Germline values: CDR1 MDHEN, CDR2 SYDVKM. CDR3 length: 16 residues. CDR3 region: CASSPPMGAIYNEQFF. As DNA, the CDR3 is TGTGCCAGCAGTCCCCCGATGGGGGCGATTTACAATGAGCAGTTCTTC.

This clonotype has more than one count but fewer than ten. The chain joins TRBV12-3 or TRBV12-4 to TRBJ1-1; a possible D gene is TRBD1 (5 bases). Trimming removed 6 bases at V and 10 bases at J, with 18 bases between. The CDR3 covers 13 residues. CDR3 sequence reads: CASSPIGGRGAFF. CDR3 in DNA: TGTGCCAGCAGCCCCATCGGGGGTAGAGGAGCTTTCTTT.

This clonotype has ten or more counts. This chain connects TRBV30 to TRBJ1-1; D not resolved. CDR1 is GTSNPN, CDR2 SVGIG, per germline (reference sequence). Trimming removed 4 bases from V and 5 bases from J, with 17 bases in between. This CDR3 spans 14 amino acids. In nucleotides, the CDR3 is TGTGCCTGGACCCATCAGATGGGAGGGACTGAAGCTTTCTTT. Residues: CAWTHQMGGTEAFF.

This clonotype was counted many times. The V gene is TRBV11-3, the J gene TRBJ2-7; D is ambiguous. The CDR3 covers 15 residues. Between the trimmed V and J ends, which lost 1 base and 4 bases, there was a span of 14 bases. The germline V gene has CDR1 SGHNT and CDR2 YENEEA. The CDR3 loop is CASSLGNWGVYEQYF. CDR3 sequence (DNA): TGTGCCAGCAGCTTAGGGAACTGGGGTGTGTACGAGCAGTACTTC.

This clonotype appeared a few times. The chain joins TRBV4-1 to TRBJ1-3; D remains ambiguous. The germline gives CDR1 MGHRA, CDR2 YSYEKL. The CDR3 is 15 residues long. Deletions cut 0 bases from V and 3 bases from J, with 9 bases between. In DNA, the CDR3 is TGCGCCAGCAGCCAAGACGGCTTGGTTGGAAACACCATATATTTT. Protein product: CASSQDGLVGNTIYF.

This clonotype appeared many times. CDR3 residues: CASSLSGGLGNTIYF. The CDR3 DNA reads as TGTGCCAGCAGCTTATCCGGGGGGTTAGGAAACACCATATATTTT. The chain carries TRBV11-2 and TRBJ1-3; D is perhaps TRBD1 (5 bases). CDR1 and CDR2 from the germline V gene are SGHAT and FQNNGV. The CDR3 length is 15 residues. The ends were cut back, 2 bases at V and 4 bases at J, with 12 bases in the middle.

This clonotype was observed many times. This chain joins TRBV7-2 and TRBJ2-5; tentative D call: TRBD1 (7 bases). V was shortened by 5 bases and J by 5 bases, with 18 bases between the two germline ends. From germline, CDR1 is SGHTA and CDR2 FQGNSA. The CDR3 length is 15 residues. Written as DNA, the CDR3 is TGTGCCAGCAGCCTCTGGGACAGCGGGTGGGAGACCCAGTACTTC. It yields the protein CASSLWDSGWETQYF.

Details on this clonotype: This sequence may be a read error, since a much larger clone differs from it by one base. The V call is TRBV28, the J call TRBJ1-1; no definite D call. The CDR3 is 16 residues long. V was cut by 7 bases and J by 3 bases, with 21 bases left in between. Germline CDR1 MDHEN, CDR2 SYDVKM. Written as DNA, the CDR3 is TGTGCCAGCACTATCCCGAAGGGTCCCCGGGACACTGAAGCTTTCTTT. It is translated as CASTIPKGPRDTEAFF.

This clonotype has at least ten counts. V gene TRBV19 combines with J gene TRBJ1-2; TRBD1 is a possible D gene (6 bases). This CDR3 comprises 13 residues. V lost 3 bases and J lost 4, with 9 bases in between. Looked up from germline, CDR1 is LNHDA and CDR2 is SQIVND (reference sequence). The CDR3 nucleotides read TGTGCCAGTAGTATCACAGGGAGCTATGGCTACACCTTC. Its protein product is CASSITGSYGYTF.

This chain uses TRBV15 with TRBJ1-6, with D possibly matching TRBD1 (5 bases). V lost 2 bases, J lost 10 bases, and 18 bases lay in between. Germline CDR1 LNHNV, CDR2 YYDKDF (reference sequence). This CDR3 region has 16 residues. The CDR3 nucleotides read TGTGCCACCAGCAGAAACATTTTACGGGACGACTCACCCCTCCACTTT. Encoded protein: CATSRNILRDDSPLHF.

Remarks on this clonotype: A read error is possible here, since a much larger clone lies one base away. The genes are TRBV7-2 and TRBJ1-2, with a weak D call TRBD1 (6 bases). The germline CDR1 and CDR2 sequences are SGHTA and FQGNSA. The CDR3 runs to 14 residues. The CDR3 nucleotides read TGTGCCAGCAGCTTAATACAGGGAGACTATGCCTACACCTTC. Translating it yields CASSLIQGDYAYTF.

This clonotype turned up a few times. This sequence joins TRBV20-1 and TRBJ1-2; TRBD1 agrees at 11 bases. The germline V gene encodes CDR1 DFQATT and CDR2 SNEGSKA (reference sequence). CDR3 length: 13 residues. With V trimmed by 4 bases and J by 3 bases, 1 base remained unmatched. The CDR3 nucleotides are TGCAGTGCTATGGACAGGGGGCACTATGGCTACACCTTC. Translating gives CSAMDRGHYGYTF.

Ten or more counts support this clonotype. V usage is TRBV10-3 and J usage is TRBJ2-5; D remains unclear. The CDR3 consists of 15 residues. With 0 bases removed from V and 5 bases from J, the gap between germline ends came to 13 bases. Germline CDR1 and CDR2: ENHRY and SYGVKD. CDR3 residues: CAISESGGEGETQYF. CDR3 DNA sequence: TGTGCCATCAGTGAGTCGGGCGGAGAAGGGGAGACCCAGTACTTC.

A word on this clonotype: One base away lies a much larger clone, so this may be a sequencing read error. CDR3 sequence reads: CASSLGADSNQPQHF. The CDR3 bases are TGTGCCAGCAGCTTAGGCGCAGATAGCAATCAGCCCCAGCATTTT. The rearrangement joins TRBV7-9 to TRBJ1-5, with D unresolved. This CDR3 has 15 residues. Germline CDR1 and CDR2: SEHNR and FQNEAQ (reference sequence). V was clipped by 1 base and J by 0 bases, with 7 bases between them.

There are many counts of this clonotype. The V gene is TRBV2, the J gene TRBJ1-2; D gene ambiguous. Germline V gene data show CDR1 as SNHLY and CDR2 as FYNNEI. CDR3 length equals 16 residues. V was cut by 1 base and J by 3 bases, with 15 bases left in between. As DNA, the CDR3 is TGTGCCAGCAGTGAAGGGCAGTCCGCCCGTCACTATGGCTACACCTTC. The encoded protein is CASSEGQSARHYGYTF.

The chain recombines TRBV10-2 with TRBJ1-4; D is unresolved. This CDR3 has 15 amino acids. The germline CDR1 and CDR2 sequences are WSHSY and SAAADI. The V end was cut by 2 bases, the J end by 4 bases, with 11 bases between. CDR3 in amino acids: CASSEGWVDNEKLFF. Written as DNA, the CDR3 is TGCGCCAGCAGTGAGGGCTGGGTGGATAATGAAAAACTGTTTTTT.

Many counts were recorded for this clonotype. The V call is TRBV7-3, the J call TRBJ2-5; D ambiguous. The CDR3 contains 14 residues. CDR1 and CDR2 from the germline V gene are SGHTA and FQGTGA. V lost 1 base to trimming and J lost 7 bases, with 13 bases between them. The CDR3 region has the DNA TGTGCCAGCAGCTTAATCGGCCCGGAACCGACCCAGTACTTC. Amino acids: CASSLIGPEPTQYF.

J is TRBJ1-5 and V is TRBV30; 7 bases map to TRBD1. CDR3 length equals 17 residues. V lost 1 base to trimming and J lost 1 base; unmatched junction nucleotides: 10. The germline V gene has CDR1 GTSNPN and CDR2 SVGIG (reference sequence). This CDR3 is CAWSGTLGGASNQPQHF. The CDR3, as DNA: TGTGCCTGGAGTGGAACTCTAGGGGGCGCGAGCAATCAGCCCCAGCATTTT.

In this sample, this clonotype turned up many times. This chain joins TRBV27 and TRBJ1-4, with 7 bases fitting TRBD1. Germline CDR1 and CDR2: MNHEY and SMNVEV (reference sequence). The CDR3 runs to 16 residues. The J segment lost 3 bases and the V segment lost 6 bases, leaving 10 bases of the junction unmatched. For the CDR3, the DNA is TGTGCCAGCAGCTGCGGATACAGGGGCCCTAATGAAAAACTGTTTTTT. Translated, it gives CASSCGYRGPNEKLFF. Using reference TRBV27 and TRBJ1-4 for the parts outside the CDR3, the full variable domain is EAQVTQNPRYLITVTGKKLTVTCSQNMNHEYMSWYRQDPGLGLRQIYYSMNVEVTDKGDVPEGYKVSRKEKRNFPLILESPSPNQTSLYFCASSCGYRGPNEKLFFGSGTQLSVL.